This TCR beta chain was recovered during a study of cytomegalovirus exposure and HLA in healthy donors. Study findings and constraints: Previous analysis showed most TCR beta V segments were productive about 87% or about 30% of the time.

The study ran its PCR with 60 Vbeta and 13 Jbeta primers. Sequencing was performed with immunoSEQ multiplex PCR; in TCRdb, only in-frame clones are kept and a portion is missing. Of roughly 200,000 clones listed, roughly 8.7% are singletons. For this clone: Its antigen remains unknown.

The sequence derives from a woman aged 25 to 45 in good health and CMV-seropositive. The source material was PBMCs.

The CDR3 DNA reads as TGTGCCAGCAGCCTCCGGGACAGGGTTTGGTACAATGAGCAGTTCTTC. Amino acids: CASSLRDRVWYNEQFF. This chain links TRBV14 with TRBJ2-1; 9 positions agree with TRBD1. V lost 4 bases and J lost 4; bases outside the gene matches: 8. From germline, CDR1 is SGHDN and CDR2 FVKESK. The CDR3 totals 16 residues.